The present entry profiles one T cell receptor beta chain with its context. The record originates from a study of Ad26.COV2.S vaccination and SARS-CoV-2 variants. Study background: Trial arm assignment for the donor was COV1001 Ad26.COV2.S.

Clones were sequenced by immunoSEQ multiplex PCR, and TCRdb holds only the in-frame ones, with some missing. Of around 300,000 clones listed, 80% to 90% are singletons. The CDR3 has 14 amino acids. Looked up from germline, CDR1 is SGHDT and CDR2 is YYEEEE. V lost 5 bases to trimming and J lost 1 base; unmatched junction nucleotides: 3. The treatment here: some 20 received Ad26.COV2.S at low or high dose, single or two shots; several received placebo; per-sample allocation not given. All samples were drawn on day 63, counting from the first vaccine or placebo injection. The origin of this receptor is a person between 18 and 65 years old who received the Ad26.COV2.S COVID-19 vaccine or a placebo. This chain connects TRBV5-6 to TRBJ2-3, with 8 nucleotides matching TRBD2. The source material was peripheral blood, sampled in a trial of Ad26.COV2.S vaccine versus placebo. The CDR3 DNA sequence: TGTGCCAGCAGTTCAGCGGGGGGCACAGATACGCAGTATTTT. Encoded protein: CASSSAGGTDTQYF. The full variable domain, rest sourced from reference TRBV5-6 and TRBJ2-3, is DAGVTQSPTHLIKTRGQQVTLRCSPKSGHDTVSWYQQALGQGPQFIFQYYEEEERQRGNFPDRFSGHQFPNYSSELNVNALLLGDSALYLCASSSAGGTDTQYFGPGTRLTVL.